This TCR beta chain comes out of a study of Graves' ophthalmopathy and Graves' hyperthyroidism. To note about this clonotype: Its target is not known. A read error may explain this, as a much larger clone is one base away.

Study-level findings and limits: Sensitivity of approximately 70% and specificity of 72.22% were achieved by the model that predicted ophthalmopathy progression.

Transcripts of RNA were the source for amplifying TCR beta CDR3 regions. In the first round, RT-PCR was carried out with HTBI primers, and a multiplex PCR formed the second round. TCRdb processed the multiplex PCR reads anew with MiXCR; each CDR3 protein has one entry. The sample consists of approximately 210,000 distinct CDR3 sequences, 20% to 25% of them appearing once. Moderate-to-severe activity, CAS ≥3, NOSPECS ≥4 and a duration under 3 months were seen in donors with ophthalmopathy. Diagnosis was based on clinical symptoms, serum thyroxine, TRAb, thyroid ultrasound and orbital computed tomography. The source of the PBMCs was more than 9.5 ml of fresh peripheral blood. There are 15 residues in the CDR3. CDR1 is SGHRS and CDR2 is YFSETQ in the germline V gene.

The TCR was taken from a woman aged 50 to 60 with Graves' ophthalmopathy. The chain uses TRBV5-1 and TRBJ2-7, with 10 nucleotides matching TRBD1. Sequenced sample: peripheral blood. The CDR3 DNA reads TGCGCCGGCAGCTTTACCGGGACAGGGGTGGTCGAGCAGTACTTC. Translated, it gives CAGSFTGTGVVEQYF.